Shown below are 15 T cell receptor beta chains from a single sample sequenced in a study of blood T cell repertoires in COVID-19. Sequenced by immunoSEQ multiplex PCR; TCRdb stores in-frame clones only, minus some. The data contain a few hundred thousand clones, 85% of them singletons. The sample taken for sequencing was peripheral blood. These receptors came from a young woman with acute or convalescent COVID-19.

This clone has just a few counts. The genes are TRBV27 and TRBJ2-7; 12 bases line up with TRBD2. The CDR3 sequence is 14 residues long. After removal of 2 bases from V and 6 bases from J, the junction contained 2 bases not matched to a gene. Germline V gene sequence: CDR1 MNHEY, CDR2 SMNVEV (reference sequence). The CDR3 loop is CASSLTTSGSEQYF. CDR3 in DNA: TGTGCCAGCAGTTTAACGACTAGCGGGAGCGAGCAGTACTTC.

V usage is TRBV5-1 and J usage is TRBJ1-4; possibly TRBD1 for D (5 bases). The length of the CDR3 is 14 residues. V shed 2 bases and J shed 4 bases, with 9 bases lying between them. CDR1 is SGHRS, CDR2 YFSETQ, per germline. CDR3 protein: CASSFQGINEKLFF. Written as DNA, the CDR3 is TGCGCCAGCAGCTTTCAGGGAATTAATGAAAAACTGTTTTTT.

This clone was picked up a small number of times. The junction differs from germline at one of its ends, possibly a read error. The V gene is TRBV6-6, the J gene TRBJ2-7; D is unclear. CDR3 length: 13 residues. CDR1 and CDR2 (germline): MNHNY, SVGAGI (reference sequence). CDR3 in DNA: TGTGCCAGCAGCCCCGAAGTTGGTCGTACAGTTTCCTTC. Its protein is CASSPEVGRTVSF.

The V and J genes are TRBV29-1 and TRBJ1-6; 8 nucleotides match TRBD1. The CDR3 is 13 amino acids. V shed 3 bases, J shed 7 bases, and the junction held 2 bases outside the gene matches. Looked up from germline, CDR1 is SQVTM and CDR2 is ANQGSEA. CDR3 nucleotide sequence: TGCAGCGTTGAGAGACAGGGGAATTCACCCCTCCACTTT. This translates into CSVERQGNSPLHF.

The V and J genes are TRBV4-1 and TRBJ2-6, with D maybe TRBD1 (5 bases). This CDR3 region has 18 residues. The V and J ends lost 2 bases and 0 bases respectively, with 14 bases between them. Germline V CDR1 and CDR2: MGHRA, YSYEKL. This chain's CDR3 is CASSQYPDRISGANVLTF. The DNA of the CDR3 is TGCGCCAGCAGCCAATATCCTGACAGAATCTCTGGGGCCAACGTCCTGACTTTC.

This sequence joins TRBV7-2 and TRBJ1-2, with 11 bases identical to TRBD1. Per the germline V gene, CDR1 is SGHTA and CDR2 is FQGNSA. This CDR3 region has 16 residues. Trimming cost V 1 base and J 6 bases; bases outside gene matches: 7. The CDR3 region is CASSLVGTGGIDGYTF. Here the CDR3 DNA reads TGTGCCAGCAGCTTAGTAGGGACAGGGGGAATCGATGGCTACACCTTC.

J is TRBJ1-4 and V is TRBV29-1; D uncertain. Trimming cost V 5 bases and J 5 bases, with 15 bases left between them. Looked up from germline, CDR1 is SQVTM and CDR2 is ANQGSEA. The CDR3 consists of 14 residues. CDR3 DNA sequence: TGCAGCGTTACCCTAATGAGCGTAAATGAAAAACTGTTTTTT. It codes for CSVTLMSVNEKLFF.

The V and J genes are TRBV15 and TRBJ2-3; tentative D call: TRBD1 (6 bases). The CDR3 has 15 residues. Germline V lookup: CDR1 LNHNV, CDR2 YYDKDF (reference sequence). Trimming took off 4 bases at V and 6 bases at J, with 17 bases between the two ends. CDR3 DNA sequence: TGTGCCACCAGCATAGGGGACACCTGGATGGATACGCAGTATTTT. Amino acids: CATSIGDTWMDTQYF.

This chain joins TRBV7-2 and TRBJ2-3, with a possible D match to TRBD1 (6 bases). The CDR3 sequence is 15 residues long. Trimming cost V 5 bases and J 7 bases, with 19 bases left between them. CDR1 and CDR2 (germline): SGHTA, FQGNSA. CDR3 sequence reads: CASSPNRAGKNTQYF. The CDR3 bases are TGTGCCAGCAGCCCGAACAGGGCGGGCAAAAATACGCAGTATTTT.

This sequence joins TRBV29-1 and TRBJ2-3; TRBD2 matches at 9 bases. This CDR3 comprises 14 residues. CDR1 and CDR2 (germline): SQVTM, ANQGSEA. V was pared by 7 bases and J by 0 bases, with 5 bases of the junction left unmatched. The CDR3 loop is CSAISGGSTDTQYF. DNA of the CDR3: TGCAGCGCCATCAGCGGGGGGAGCACAGATACGCAGTATTTT.

J is TRBJ2-2 and V is TRBV9, with TRBD2 matching over 14 bases. V lost 3 bases to trimming and J lost 7 bases; unmatched junction nucleotides: 5. The CDR3 sequence is 16 residues long. Germline V lookup: CDR1 SGDLS, CDR2 YYNGEE. CDR3 region: CASSGGLAGVVGELFF. Written as DNA, the CDR3 is TGTGCCAGCAGCGGGGGACTAGCGGGAGTGGTCGGGGAGCTGTTTTTT. Based on the CDR3 plus reference TRBV9 and TRBJ2-2, the full variable domain is DSGVTQTPKHLITATGQRVTLRCSPRSGDLSVYWYQQSLDQGLQFLIQYYNGEERAKGNILERFSAQQFPDLHSELNLSSLELGDSALYFCASSGGLAGVVGELFFGEGSRLTVL.

The rearrangement joins TRBV6-5 to TRBJ1-1; 8 bases are a match to TRBD1. The ends lost 7 bases at V and 3 bases at J; junction bases unmatched: 4. Germline CDR1 MNHEY, CDR2 SVGAGI. This CDR3 has 13 amino acids. The CDR3, as DNA: TGTGCCAGCACAGACAGGGGACACACTGAAGCTTTCTTT. Its protein product is CASTDRGHTEAFF.

This clone has just a few counts. Other DNA sequences from this sample encode an identical CDR3 as well. The chain couples TRBV4-1 to TRBJ1-1; a weak D match, TRBD1 (5 bases). The V gene lost 3 bases and the J gene lost 1 base, with 6 bases spanning the gap. This CDR3 comprises 13 residues. Germline V gene lookup returns CDR1 MGHRA and CDR2 YSYEKL. CDR3 protein: CASSQGRNTEAFF. The CDR3 nucleotides read TGCGCCAGCAGCCAGGGGCGGAACACTGAAGCTTTCTTT.

This clone was seen only once. The chain couples TRBV9 to TRBJ1-1, with 7 bases identical to TRBD1. V shed 5 bases, J shed 5 bases, and the junction held 6 bases outside the gene matches. From germline, CDR1 is SGDLS and CDR2 YYNGEE. The CDR3 is made up of 13 amino acids. The CDR3 coding sequence is TGTGCCAGCAGTGCAAACAGGGGAACTGAAGCTTTCTTT. Translated, it gives CASSANRGTEAFF.

The J gene is TRBJ1-1, the V gene TRBV27; D unclear. Trimming pared 4 bases from V and 0 bases from J, leaving 12 bases between. Germline V gene sequence: CDR1 MNHEY, CDR2 SMNVEV (reference sequence). The CDR3 covers 15 residues. In DNA, the CDR3 is TGTGCCAGCAGTTCTCAGACACTTATGAACACTGAAGCTTTCTTT. Translating gives CASSSQTLMNTEAFF.